This entry features one T cell receptor (beta chain) sequence. Its antigen is not yet known. No much larger clone exists at a distance of one base, and base qualities are not known. TCRbeta CDR3 regions were amplified from genomic DNA using the immunoSEQ Assay, a bias-controlled multiplex PCR. In the source study's methods: The number of nucleated cells in each sample was estimated by amplification of reference gene primers within the assay. To quantify the absolute abundance of each unique TCRbeta CDR3 rearrangement, sequence reads were collapsed and filtered. For each sample, productive Simpson clonality was calculated as the square root of Simpson's diversity index over productive rearrangements. TCRdb provides this immuneACCESS table in a form limited to in-frame rearrangements. Some clones are lacking; in checked studies, under half of them reflect an unresolved V gene, and why the rest are absent is not known. That table furnishes V, J and clone size, whereas the DNA furnished D and trimming. The sample table shows around 250,000 clones, and approximately 77% are seen once. The ten most abundant clones make up roughly 3.1% of the sample.

Collaborating institutions collected whole blood in K2EDTA tubes following their own protocols. For TCRbeta analysis, collaborators shipped samples in one of three forms: frozen whole blood, isolated PBMCs, or DNA extracted from either of those sample types. The data derive from a study of blood T cell repertoires in COVID-19 (TCRdb year 2020). Some background on the complete study: The collaborator samples originated in the United States, Italy and Spain and spanned the acute and convalescent phases of COVID-19. The prospective study material was composed of cDNA or gDNA derived from T cells, B-cell-depleted T cells, or PBMCs. Deeply sampled blood TCRbeta repertoires from subjects exposed to, actively infected with, or recovered from COVID-19 were included in the dataset. A freely available public database, intended as a resource for researchers studying the immune response to SARS-CoV-2, is where the repertoires were released. Samples came from the ongoing ImmuneRACE study (first 160 participants) plus 1,254 subjects from 6 global collaborators. Nearly every sample came with metadata listing a de-identified subject ID, COVID-19 status, age in years and sex. HLA class I and class II types, where available, came from metadata supplied by the sample provider rather than from assay-based typing.

What the authors observed across the whole study: Clinical and demographic metadata were provided uncurated, with the amount varying by source and participant.

Source material: peripheral blood. The receptor was derived from a woman younger than 35 with acute or convalescent COVID-19.

The CDR3 protein: CASSLDGGDTEAFF. The bases read TGTGCCAGCAGCTTAGACGGGGGTGACACTGAAGCTTTCTTT. The chain is encoded by TRBV11-3 joined to TRBJ1-1; a tentative D match to TRBD1 spans 5 bases. CDR1 is given as SGHNT and CDR2 as YENEEA, both from the germline V gene. V sheds 0 bases and J sheds 3 bases, leaving 8 bases between their ends. The CDR3 runs 14 amino acids, cysteine and phenylalanine included. Of all the DNA, just the CDR3 is kept, 42 bases in frame from base 1.